The sample holds a few counts of the clone carrying this T cell receptor (beta chain). Its antigen remains unidentified. This sample was included in a study of identical twins. Notes on the study in general: Out-of-frame TCR alpha sharing in monozygotic twins exceeded recombination model predictions.

Germline trimming cut 0 bases from V and 4 bases from J; bases unmatched to any gene: 8. Germline CDR1 is MNHEY and CDR2 is SVGAGI. This CDR3 has 16 residues. TCRdb re-called the 5' RACE reads through MiXCR, storing one row per CDR3 protein. The data show around 250,000 distinct CDR3 sequences, with roughly 7% seen just once and roughly 3.9% held by the top ten. The same sample was also studied in work on yellow fever vaccine responses in identical twins.

This receptor was taken from a woman aged 18-29 years in good health. The sample comprised memory (CD45RO+) T cells sorted from blood. The gene calls are TRBV6-5 and TRBJ2-5, with 7 bases identical to TRBD2. The CDR3 DNA is TGTGCCAGCAGTTACTCGGGCGGGAGTGTAGGAGAGACCCAGTACTTC. Its translation: CASSYSGGSVGETQYF.